The TCR beta chain under discussion was sequenced for a study of blood T cell repertoires in COVID-19. Looking at the study overall: COVID-19 samples collected from the United States, Italy and Spain covered acute and convalescent phases. Sources were T cells, B-cell-depleted T cells, or PBMCs; the material itself was cDNA or gDNA.

The CDR3 has 13 residues. Germline CDR1 is SNHLY and CDR2 is FYNNEI. Trimming pared 10 bases from V and 0 bases from J, leaving 12 bases between. In the study's own analysis: From reference gene primer amplification, estimates of nucleated cell counts were derived. TCRdb's copy holds only in-frame clones and misses some; the assay was immunoSEQ multiplex PCR. D and trimming come from the DNA, and the V and J calls and clone size come from that table. The sample consists of about 210,000 clones, around four fifths of them appearing once. Sequencing was done on a sample of peripheral blood. V usage is TRBV2 and J usage is TRBJ1-1; D possibly corresponds to TRBD1 (6 bases). The clonotype originates from a woman between 50 and 59 years old with acute or convalescent COVID-19. The CDR3 protein is CAKRQDMNTEAFF. The CDR3 nucleotides are TGTGCCAAACGACAGGACATGAACACTGAAGCTTTCTTT.